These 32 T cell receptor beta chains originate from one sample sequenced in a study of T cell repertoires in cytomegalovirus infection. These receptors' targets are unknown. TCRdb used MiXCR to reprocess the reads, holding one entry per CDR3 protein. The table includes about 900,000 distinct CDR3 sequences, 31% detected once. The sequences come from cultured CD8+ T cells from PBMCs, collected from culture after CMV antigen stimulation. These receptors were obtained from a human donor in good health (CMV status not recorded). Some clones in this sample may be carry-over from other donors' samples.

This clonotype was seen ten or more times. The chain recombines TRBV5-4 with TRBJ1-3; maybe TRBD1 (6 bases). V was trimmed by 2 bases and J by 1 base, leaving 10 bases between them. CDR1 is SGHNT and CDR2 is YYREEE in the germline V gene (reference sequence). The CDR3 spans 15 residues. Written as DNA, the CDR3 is TGTGCCAGCAGCTTTGAGGGGGTTTCTGGAAACACCATATATTTT. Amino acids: CASSFEGVSGNTIYF. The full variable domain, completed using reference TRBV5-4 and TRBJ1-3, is ETGVTQSPTHLIKTRGQQVTLRCSSQSGHNTVSWYQQALGQGPQFIFQYYREEENGRGNFPPRFSGLQFPNYSSELNVNALELDDSALYLCASSFEGVSGNTIYFGEGSWLTVV.

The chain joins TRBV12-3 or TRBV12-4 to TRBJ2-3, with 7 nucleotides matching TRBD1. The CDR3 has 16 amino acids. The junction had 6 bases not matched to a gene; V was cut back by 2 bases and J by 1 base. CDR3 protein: CASSLYEGARTDTQYF. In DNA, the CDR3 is TGTGCCAGCAGTTTATATGAGGGGGCCCGCACAGATACGCAGTATTTT.

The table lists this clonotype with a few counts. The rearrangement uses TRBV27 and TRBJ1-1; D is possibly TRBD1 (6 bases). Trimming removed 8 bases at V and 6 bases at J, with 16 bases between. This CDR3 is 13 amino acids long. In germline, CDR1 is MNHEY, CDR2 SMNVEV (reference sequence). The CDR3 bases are TGTGCCAGCGGCCTCGGGGGCATCGCTGAAGCTTTCTTT. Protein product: CASGLGGIAEAFF.

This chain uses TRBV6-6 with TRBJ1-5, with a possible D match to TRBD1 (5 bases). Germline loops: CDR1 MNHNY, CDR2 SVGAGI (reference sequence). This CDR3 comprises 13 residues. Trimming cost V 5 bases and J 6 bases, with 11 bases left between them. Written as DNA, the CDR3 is TGTGCCAGCAGTACTGGGGGAATTCAGCCCCAGCATTTT. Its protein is CASSTGGIQPQHF.

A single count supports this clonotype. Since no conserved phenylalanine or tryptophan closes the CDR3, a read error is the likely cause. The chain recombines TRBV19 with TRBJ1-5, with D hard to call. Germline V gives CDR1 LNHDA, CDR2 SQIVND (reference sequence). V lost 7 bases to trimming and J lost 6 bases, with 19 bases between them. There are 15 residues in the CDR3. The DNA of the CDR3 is TGTGCCAGTAACCCCCCGGGGAAGGGCATTCAGCCCCAGCATTCT. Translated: CASNPPGKGIQPQHS.

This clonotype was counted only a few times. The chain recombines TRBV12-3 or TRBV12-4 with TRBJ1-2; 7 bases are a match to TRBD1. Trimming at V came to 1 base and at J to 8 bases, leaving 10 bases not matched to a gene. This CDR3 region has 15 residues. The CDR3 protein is CASSLEGQLLRGYTF. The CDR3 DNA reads TGTGCCAGCAGTTTAGAGGGACAGCTTCTTCGAGGCTACACCTTC.

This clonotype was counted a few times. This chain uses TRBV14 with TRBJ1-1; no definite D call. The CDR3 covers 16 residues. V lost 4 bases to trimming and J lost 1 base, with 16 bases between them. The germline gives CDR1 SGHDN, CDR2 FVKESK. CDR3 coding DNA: TGTGCCAGCAGCCGCACCCCCGCCCCGTGGAACACTGAAGCTTTCTTT. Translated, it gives CASSRTPAPWNTEAFF.

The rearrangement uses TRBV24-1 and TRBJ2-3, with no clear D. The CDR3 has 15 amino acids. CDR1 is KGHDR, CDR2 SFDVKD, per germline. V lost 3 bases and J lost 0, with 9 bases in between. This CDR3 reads CATSDPSTSTDTQYF. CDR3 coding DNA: TGTGCCACCAGTGATCCGTCTACTAGCACAGATACGCAGTATTTT.

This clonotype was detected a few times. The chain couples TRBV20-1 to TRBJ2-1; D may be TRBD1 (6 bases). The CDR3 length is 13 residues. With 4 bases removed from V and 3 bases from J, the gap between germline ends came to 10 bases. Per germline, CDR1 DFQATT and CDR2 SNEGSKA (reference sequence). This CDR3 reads CSANRENYNEQFF. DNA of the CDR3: TGCAGTGCTAACAGGGAAAACTACAATGAGCAGTTCTTC.

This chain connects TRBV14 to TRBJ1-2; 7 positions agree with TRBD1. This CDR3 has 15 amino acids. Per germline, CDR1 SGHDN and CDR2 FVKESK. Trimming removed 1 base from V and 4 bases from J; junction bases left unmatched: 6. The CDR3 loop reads CASSQGTGFFYGYTF. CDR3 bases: TGTGCCAGCAGCCAAGGGACAGGCTTTTTCTATGGCTACACCTTC. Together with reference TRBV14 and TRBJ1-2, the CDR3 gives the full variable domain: EAGVTQFPSHSVIEKGQTVTLRCDPISGHDNLYWYRRVMGKEIKFLLHFVKESKQDESGMPNNRFLAERTGGTYSTLKVQPAELEDSGVYFCASSQGTGFFYGYTFGSGTRLTVV.

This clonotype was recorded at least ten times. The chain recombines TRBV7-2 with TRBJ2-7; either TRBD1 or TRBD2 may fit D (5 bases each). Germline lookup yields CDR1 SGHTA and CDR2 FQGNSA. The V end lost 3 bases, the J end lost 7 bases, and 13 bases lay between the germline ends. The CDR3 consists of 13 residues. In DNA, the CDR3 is TGTGCCAGCAGCTTGACCCCGGGACGAGAGCAGTACGTC. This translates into CASSLTPGREQYV.

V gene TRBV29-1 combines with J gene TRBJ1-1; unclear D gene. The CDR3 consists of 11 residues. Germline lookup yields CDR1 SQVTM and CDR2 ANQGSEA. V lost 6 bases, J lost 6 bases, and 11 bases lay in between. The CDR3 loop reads CSVSEGSEAFF. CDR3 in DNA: TGCAGCGTCAGTGAGGGCTCTGAAGCTTTCTTT.

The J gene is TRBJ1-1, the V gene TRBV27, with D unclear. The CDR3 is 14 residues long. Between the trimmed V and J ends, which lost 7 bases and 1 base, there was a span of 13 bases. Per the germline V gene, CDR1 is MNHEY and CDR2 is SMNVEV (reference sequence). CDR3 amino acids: CASKDRDQNTEAFF. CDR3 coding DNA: TGTGCCAGCAAGGATCGAGACCAGAACACTGAAGCTTTCTTT.

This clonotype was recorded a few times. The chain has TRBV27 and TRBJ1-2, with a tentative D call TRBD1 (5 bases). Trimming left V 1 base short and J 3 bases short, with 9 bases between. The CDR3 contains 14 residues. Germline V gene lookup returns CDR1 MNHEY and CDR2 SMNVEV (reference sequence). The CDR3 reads CASSLFQGDYGYTF. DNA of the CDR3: TGTGCCAGCAGTTTATTTCAGGGTGACTATGGCTACACCTTC.

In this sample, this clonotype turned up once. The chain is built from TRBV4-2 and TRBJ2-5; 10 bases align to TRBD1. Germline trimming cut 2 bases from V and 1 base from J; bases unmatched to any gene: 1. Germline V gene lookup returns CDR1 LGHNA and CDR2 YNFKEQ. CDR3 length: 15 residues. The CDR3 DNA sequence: TGTGCCAGCAGCCAAAGGACAGGGGGCCAAGAGACCCAGTACTTC. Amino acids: CASSQRTGGQETQYF.

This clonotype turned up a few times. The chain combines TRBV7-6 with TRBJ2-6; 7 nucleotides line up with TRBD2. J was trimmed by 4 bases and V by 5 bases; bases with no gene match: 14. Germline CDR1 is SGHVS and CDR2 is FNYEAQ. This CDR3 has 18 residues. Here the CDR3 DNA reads TGTGCCAGCAGCCCGACTAGCCTGGTCTTTTTGGGGGCCAACGTCCTGACTTTC. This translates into CASSPTSLVFLGANVLTF.

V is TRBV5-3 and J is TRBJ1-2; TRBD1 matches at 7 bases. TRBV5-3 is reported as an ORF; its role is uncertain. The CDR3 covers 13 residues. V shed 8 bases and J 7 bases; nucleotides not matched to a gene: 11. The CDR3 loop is CASSVDRAGGYTF. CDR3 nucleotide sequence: TGTGCCAGCAGCGTTGACAGGGCGGGTGGCTACACCTTC.

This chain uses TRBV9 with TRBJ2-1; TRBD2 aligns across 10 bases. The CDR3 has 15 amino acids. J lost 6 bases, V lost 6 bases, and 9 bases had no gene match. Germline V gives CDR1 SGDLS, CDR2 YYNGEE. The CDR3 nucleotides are TGTGCCAGCAAGGATACTAGCGGGGTAAGCAATGAGCAGTTCTTC. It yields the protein CASKDTSGVSNEQFF.

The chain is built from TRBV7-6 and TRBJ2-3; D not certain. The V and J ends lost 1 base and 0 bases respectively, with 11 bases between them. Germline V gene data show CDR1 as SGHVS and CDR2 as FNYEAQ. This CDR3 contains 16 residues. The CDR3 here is CASSLVGRSSTDTQYF. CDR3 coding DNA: TGTGCCAGCAGCTTAGTCGGGCGGTCTAGCACAGATACGCAGTATTTT.

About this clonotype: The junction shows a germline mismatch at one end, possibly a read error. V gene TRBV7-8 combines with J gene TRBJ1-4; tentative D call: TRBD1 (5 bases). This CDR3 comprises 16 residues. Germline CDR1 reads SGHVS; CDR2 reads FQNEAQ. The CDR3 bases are TGTGCCAACAGCTCCGACAGATTTACAACTAATGAAAAACTGTTTTTT. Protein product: CANSSDRFTTNEKLFF.

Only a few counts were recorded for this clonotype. The CDR3 spells CASSAWDSQEDGYTF. The CDR3, as DNA: TGTGCCAGCAGTGCCTGGGACAGCCAGGAAGATGGCTACACCTTC. V gene TRBV6-5 combines with J gene TRBJ1-2, with 7 bases fitting TRBD1. The CDR3 loop spans 15 amino acids. With 5 bases clipped from V and 6 bases from J, the junction kept 12 bases outside the gene matches. Germline V gene sequence: CDR1 MNHEY, CDR2 SVGAGI.

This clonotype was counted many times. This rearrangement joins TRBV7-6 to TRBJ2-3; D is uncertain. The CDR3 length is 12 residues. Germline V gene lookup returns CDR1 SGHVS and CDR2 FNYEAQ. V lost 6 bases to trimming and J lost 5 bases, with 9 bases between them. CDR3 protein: CASSRLGDTQYF. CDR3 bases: TGTGCCAGCAGTAGACTGGGAGATACGCAGTATTTT.

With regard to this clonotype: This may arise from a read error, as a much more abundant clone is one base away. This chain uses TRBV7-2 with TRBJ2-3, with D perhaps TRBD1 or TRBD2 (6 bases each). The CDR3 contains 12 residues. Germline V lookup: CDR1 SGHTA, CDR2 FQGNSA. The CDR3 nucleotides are TGTGTCAGCAGCCCGAGGGGGGAGGCGCAGTATTTT. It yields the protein CVSSPRGEAQYF. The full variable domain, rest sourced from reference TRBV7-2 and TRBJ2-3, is GAGVSQSPSNKVTEKGKDVELRCDPISGHTALYWYRQSLGQGLEFLIYFQGNSAPDKSGLPSDRFSAERTGGSVSTLTIQRTQQEDSAVYLCVSSPRGEAQYFGPGTRLTVL.

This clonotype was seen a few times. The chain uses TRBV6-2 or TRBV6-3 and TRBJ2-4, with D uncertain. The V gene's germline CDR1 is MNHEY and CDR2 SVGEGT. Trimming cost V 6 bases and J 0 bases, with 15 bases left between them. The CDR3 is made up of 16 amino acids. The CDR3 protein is CASSQSGSRAKNIQYF. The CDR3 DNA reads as TGTGCCAGCAGCCAGTCCGGATCTAGAGCCAAAAACATTCAGTACTTC.

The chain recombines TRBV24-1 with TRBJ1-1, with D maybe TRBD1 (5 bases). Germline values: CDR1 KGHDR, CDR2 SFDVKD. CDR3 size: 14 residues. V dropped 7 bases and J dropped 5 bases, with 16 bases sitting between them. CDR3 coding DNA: TGTGCCACCAGACCTAGGGGTTTTGGGACTGAAGCTTTCTTT. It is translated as CATRPRGFGTEAFF.

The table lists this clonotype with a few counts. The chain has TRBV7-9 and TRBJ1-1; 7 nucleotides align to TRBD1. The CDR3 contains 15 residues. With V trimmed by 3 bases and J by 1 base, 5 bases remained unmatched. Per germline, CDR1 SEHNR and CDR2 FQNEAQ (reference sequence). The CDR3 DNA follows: TGTGCCAGCAGCTTCCGGGACAGCTCGAACACTGAAGCTTTCTTT. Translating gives CASSFRDSSNTEAFF.

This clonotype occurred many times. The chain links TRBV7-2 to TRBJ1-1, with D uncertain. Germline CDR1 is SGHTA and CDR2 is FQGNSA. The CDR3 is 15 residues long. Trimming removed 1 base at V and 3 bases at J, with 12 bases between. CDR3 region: CASSLVGPPDTEAFF. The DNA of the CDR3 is TGTGCCAGCAGCTTAGTCGGCCCCCCGGACACTGAAGCTTTCTTT. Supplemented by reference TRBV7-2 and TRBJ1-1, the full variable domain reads GAGVSQSPSNKVTEKGKDVELRCDPISGHTALYWYRQSLGQGLEFLIYFQGNSAPDKSGLPSDRFSAERTGGSVSTLTIQRTQQEDSAVYLCASSLVGPPDTEAFFGQGTRLTVV.

In DNA, the CDR3 is TGCAGTCTACGAAGGGGGCGTGACTACACCTTC. This encodes CSLRRGRDYTF. J is TRBJ1-2 and V is TRBV29-1; TRBD1 agrees at 7 bases. The CDR3 totals 11 residues. Germline CDR1 is SQVTM and CDR2 is ANQGSEA. The whole variable domain, remainder taken from reference TRBV29-1 and TRBJ1-2, is SAVISQKPSRDICQRGTSLTIQCQVDSQVTMMFWYRQQPGQSLTLIATANQGSEATYESGFVIDKFPISRPNLTFSTLTVSNMSPEDSSIYLCSLRRGRDYTFGSGTRLTVV.

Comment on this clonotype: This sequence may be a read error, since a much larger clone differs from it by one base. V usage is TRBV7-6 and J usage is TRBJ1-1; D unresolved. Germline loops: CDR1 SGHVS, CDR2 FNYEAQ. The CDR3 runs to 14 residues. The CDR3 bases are TGTGTCAGCAGCCCAGGTCCGGGTTACACTGAAGCTTTCTTT. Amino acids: CVSSPGPGYTEAFF.

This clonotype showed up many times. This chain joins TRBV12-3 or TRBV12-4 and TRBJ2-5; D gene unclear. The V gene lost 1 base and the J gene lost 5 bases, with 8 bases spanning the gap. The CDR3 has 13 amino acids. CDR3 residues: CASSLEGFETQYF. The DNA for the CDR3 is TGTGCCAGCAGTTTAGAGGGCTTCGAGACCCAGTACTTC.

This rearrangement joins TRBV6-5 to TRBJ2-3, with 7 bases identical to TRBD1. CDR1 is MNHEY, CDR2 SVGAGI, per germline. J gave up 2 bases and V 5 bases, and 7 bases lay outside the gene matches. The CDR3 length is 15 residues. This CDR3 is CASSRTGAYTDTQYF. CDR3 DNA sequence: TGTGCCAGCAGTCGCACAGGGGCCTACACAGATACGCAGTATTTT.

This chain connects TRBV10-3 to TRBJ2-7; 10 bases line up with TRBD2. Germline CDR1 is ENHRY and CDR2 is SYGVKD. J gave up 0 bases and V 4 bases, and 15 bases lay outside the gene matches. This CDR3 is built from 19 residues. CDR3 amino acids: CAISVRVVAGGSSSYEQYF. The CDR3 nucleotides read TGTGCCATCAGTGTCCGGGTGGTAGCGGGGGGCTCTAGCTCCTACGAGCAGTACTTC.